The 21 T cell receptor beta chains given below trace back to one sample, sequenced in a study of tumor-infiltrating lymphocytes in oesophageal squamous cell carcinoma. TCRdb called the PCR reads again in MiXCR, with one record for every CDR3 protein. The sample comprises about 17,000 distinct CDR3 sequences, roughly 50% of which are singletons, and roughly 45% rests with the top ten. The sample comprised normal esophageal tissue next to the tumor. These TCRs come from a female donor with esophageal squamous cell carcinoma.

The chain recombines TRBV28 with TRBJ2-3, with D perhaps matching TRBD2 (7 bases). Judging by the DNA end, TRBJ2-7 fits better; the J call may be wrong. This CDR3 contains 14 residues. Germline assignment: CDR1 MDHEN and CDR2 SYDVKM. CDR3 sequence reads: CASKGRGASYEQYF. The CDR3 DNA sequence: TGTGCCAGCAAAGGGAGGGGGGCGTCCTACGAGCAGTACTTC.

In its sample, this clonotype was seen many times. V is TRBV5-5 and J is TRBJ2-7; 11 bases match TRBD1. The CDR3 runs 15 residues. Looked up from germline, CDR1 is SGHKS and CDR2 is YYEKEE (reference sequence). CDR3 coding DNA: TGTGCATCCAGCCCGGACAGGGGGCGCCTTTACGAGCAGTACTTC. Amino acids: CASSPDRGRLYEQYF.

This clonotype turned up a few times. V usage is TRBV9 and J usage is TRBJ2-3, with 7 bases that match TRBD2. Per germline, CDR1 SGDLS and CDR2 YYNGEE. V gave up 0 bases and J gave up 4 bases; unmatched junction bases: 17. The CDR3 totals 19 residues. The CDR3 loop is CASSVGWEGLSVSADTQYF. CDR3 nucleotide sequence: TGTGCCAGCAGCGTAGGGTGGGAGGGCTTGTCCGTTAGTGCAGATACGCAGTATTTT.

The chain is built from TRBV12-3 or TRBV12-4 and TRBJ1-4, with D perhaps TRBD1 (6 bases). Between the trimmed V and J ends, which lost 4 bases and 8 bases, there was a span of 20 bases. This CDR3 is 16 amino acids long. DNA for the CDR3: TGTGCCAGCAGTTGGGACATTGGGGGAGTCCAAGAAAAACTGTTTTTT. This codes for CASSWDIGGVQEKLFF.

J is TRBJ1-1 and V is TRBV12-3 or TRBV12-4, with D unresolved. This CDR3 has 14 residues. Trimming cost V 8 bases and J 0 bases, with 13 bases left between them. CDR3 sequence reads: CASSRVAMNTEAFF. The CDR3 nucleotides are TGTGCCAGCTCCAGAGTGGCAATGAACACTGAAGCTTTCTTT.

This rearrangement joins TRBV3-1 to TRBJ1-1; 11 bases match TRBD1. Germline V lookup: CDR1 LGHDT, CDR2 YNNKEL (reference sequence). After removal of 2 bases from V and 1 base from J, the junction contained 15 bases not matched to a gene. The CDR3 covers 20 residues. The DNA of the CDR3 is TGTGCCAGCAGCCAAACCTCTGAGGACAGGGGGCGCGGAACGAACACTGAAGCTTTCTTT. The encoded protein is CASSQTSEDRGRGTNTEAFF.

A few counts support this clonotype. The V gene is TRBV6-6, the J gene TRBJ2-3; D not certain. V was pared by 0 bases and J by 4 bases, with 11 bases between. CDR1 is MNHNY and CDR2 is SVGAGI in the germline V gene (reference sequence). CDR3 size: 15 residues. DNA for the CDR3: TGTGCCAGCAGTTACTCCTATGGCATCCCAGATACGCAGTATTTT. It specifies CASSYSYGIPDTQYF.

In the case of this clonotype: The missing conserved phenylalanine or tryptophan at the end of this CDR3 makes a read error likely. It is unclear where the CDR3 begins or ends on the DNA, so no DNA is shown, and the CDR3 is as TCRdb lists it. This rearrangement joins TRBV6-1 to TRBJ2-3; the table's D call of TRBD2 was not tested on the DNA. The length of the CDR3 is 8 amino acids, counting both ends. In germline, CDR1 is MNHNS, CDR2 SASEGT. This chain's CDR3 is CANPPRIV.

The rearrangement links TRBV5-3 to TRBJ2-3; 10 positions match TRBD2. The J call is in doubt because the DNA end fits TRBJ2-5 better. TRBV5-3 is reported as an ORF; its role is uncertain. The CDR3 is 17 amino acids. This chain's CDR3 is CASSPGESGRAGETQYF. In nucleotides, the CDR3 is TGTGCCAGCAGCCCCGGAGAAAGCGGGAGGGCAGGGGAGACCCAGTACTTC.

V and J are TRBV12-3 or TRBV12-4 and TRBJ2-3; 8 bases are a match to TRBD2. The CDR3 is 16 amino acids. V shed 3 bases and J 4 bases; nucleotides not matched to a gene: 9. CDR3 amino acids: CASSFLRTSIPDTQYF. The CDR3 nucleotides read TGTGCCAGCAGTTTCTTACGGACTAGCATTCCAGATACGCAGTATTTT.

This clonotype showed up just a few times. This chain uses TRBV7-6 with TRBJ2-7, with 11 nucleotides matching TRBD2. The germline gives CDR1 SGHVS, CDR2 FNYEAQ. Unmatched junction bases numbered 3, after V lost 1 base and J lost 4 bases. The CDR3 length is 15 residues. Here the CDR3 reads CASSLETSGSYEQYF. The CDR3 DNA reads TGTGCCAGCAGCTTAGAAACTAGCGGGAGTTACGAGCAGTACTTC.

The chain recombines TRBV27 with TRBJ2-7, with 9 bases lining up with TRBD1. This CDR3 comprises 16 residues. Germline lookup yields CDR1 MNHEY and CDR2 SMNVEV (reference sequence). V lost 0 bases to trimming and J lost 3 bases; unmatched junction nucleotides: 6. CDR3 loop: CASSLSRRTGVYEQYF. The CDR3 DNA reads as TGTGCCAGCAGTTTATCGAGAAGGACAGGGGTCTACGAGCAGTACTTC.

In this sample, this clonotype turned up a few times. This likely comes from a read error, as the CDR3 has no conserved phenylalanine or tryptophan at its end. The DNA is left out, because the CDR3 cannot be placed on it with certainty; the CDR3 is given as TCRdb lists it. V is TRBV11-2 and J is TRBJ2-7; TRBD1 is the table's D call and was not checked against the DNA. The CDR3 comprises 15 residues, both ends counted. CDR1 SGHAT and CDR2 FQNNGV come from the germline V gene. CDR3 region: CASSLTVNYGYTFGS.

The chain uses TRBV3-1 and TRBJ2-1, with 9 nucleotides matching TRBD2. The trim removed 1 base at V and 6 bases at J, leaving 4 bases unmatched. Per the germline V gene, CDR1 is LGHDT and CDR2 is YNNKEL (reference sequence). The CDR3 spans 15 residues. CDR3 in DNA: TGTGCCAGCAGCCAAGGAGCGGGGGGTGGCAATGAGCAGTTCTTC. It yields the protein CASSQGAGGGNEQFF.

The gene calls are TRBV7-4 and TRBJ2-1, with 9 bases lining up with TRBD1. The J call may not be correct, given that the DNA end is closer to TRBJ2-5. Germline CDR1 reads SGHVT; CDR2 reads SQSDAQ. The CDR3 contains 14 residues. The CDR3 is CASSDRGLMETQYF. The CDR3, as DNA: TGTGCCAGCAGCGACAGGGGGTTAATGGAGACCCAGTACTTC.

V and J are TRBV7-9 and TRBJ2-4; the D is unclear. The end of the DNA fits TRBJ2-1 better, so the J call may be wrong. Germline CDR1 and CDR2: SEHNR and FQNEAQ (reference sequence). This CDR3 comprises 13 residues. CDR3 bases: TGTGCCAGCAGCTTAGCCTCGGGTTTACGACAGTTCTTC. Encoded protein: CASSLASGLRQFF.

This chain uses TRBV7-2 with TRBJ2-3; D possibly uses TRBD1 or TRBD2 (5 bases each). The tail of the sequence fits TRBJ2-1 better, so the J call may be wrong. This CDR3 has 13 amino acids. CDR1 is SGHTA and CDR2 is FQGNSA in the germline V gene. As DNA, the CDR3 is TGTGCCAGCAGCATAGGGATGGCAGGGAGCCAGTTCTTC. This codes for CASSIGMAGSQFF.

The rearrangement links TRBV7-6 to TRBJ2-1; a weak D match, TRBD2 (6 bases). CDR1 is SGHVS, CDR2 FNYEAQ, per germline. V was trimmed by 6 bases and J by 1 base, leaving 19 bases between them. The CDR3 has 17 amino acids. The CDR3 nucleotides read TGTGCCAGCAGGCCACGGTCCGGGACTCCATCCTACAATGAGCAGTTCTTC. It yields the protein CASRPRSGTPSYNEQFF.

This clonotype has just a few counts. The rearrangement joins TRBV7-2 to TRBJ2-3; D is uncertain. The CDR3 is 12 residues long. Per the germline V gene, CDR1 is SGHTA and CDR2 is FQGNSA. The V end lost 4 bases, the J end lost 6 bases, and 8 bases lay between the germline ends. The CDR3 DNA reads as TGTGCCAGCAGCTCACCTACGGATACGCAGTATTTT. Translated: CASSSPTDTQYF.

Within the sample, this clonotype is medium-sized. V gene TRBV7-3 combines with J gene TRBJ2-7, with D hard to call. CDR1 is SGHTA, CDR2 FQGTGA, per germline. The CDR3 length is 10 residues. V shed 7 bases and J shed 4 bases, with 5 bases lying between them. The CDR3 nucleotides are TGTGCCAGCAACCCATACGAGCAGTACTTC. Protein sequence: CASNPYEQYF.

The V gene is TRBV28, the J gene TRBJ2-6; either TRBD1 or TRBD2 may supply D (5 bases each). The DNA end is more similar to TRBJ2-5, so the J call may be wrong. CDR3 size: 15 residues. Germline CDR1 is MDHEN and CDR2 is SYDVKM. CDR3 residues: CASSLGGGPQETQYF. CDR3 in DNA: TGTGCCAGCAGTTTAGGGGGTGGACCCCAAGAGACCCAGTACTTC.